These T cell receptor beta chains were read from a single sample in a study of T cell repertoires in cytomegalovirus infection. MiXCR, applied by TCRdb to the reads, yields one record per CDR3 protein. The table has tens of thousands of distinct CDR3 sequences, 3% to 4% seen once. Sequencing was carried out using PBMCs. The receptors stem from a human donor in good health (CMV status not recorded). Some clones in this sample may be carry-over from other donors' samples. The CDR3 runs from the conserved cysteine through the conserved F or W. Each record gives: J gene, V gene, CDR3 protein.

>TRBJ2-1|TRBV6-2/TRBV6-3
CASRRGDEQFF
>TRBJ2-1|TRBV7-2
CASSNRLGNEQFF
>TRBJ2-5|TRBV11-2
CASSLIETQYF
>TRBJ2-1|TRBV7-3
CASSPLAGAAGEQFF
>TRBJ2-7|TRBV7-6
CASSAGRAPYEQYF
>TRBJ1-2|TRBV4-3
CASSQAPAGVNYGYTF
>TRBJ2-5|TRBV7-2
CASSSNSGGPSETQYF
>TRBJ2-7|TRBV10-3
CAISESIVEQYF
>TRBJ2-1|TRBV7-6
CASSSASSGSYNEQFF
>TRBJ2-5|TRBV7-6
CASSLRLGEETQYF
>TRBJ2-1|TRBV3-1
CASSQVAGAFSNEQFF
>TRBJ1-5|TRBV7-2
CASSLPGQPQHF
>TRBJ2-1|TRBV19
CASSTTWTGSREQFF
>TRBJ2-7|TRBV7-9
CASSHRTYEQYF
>TRBJ1-5|TRBV7-6
CASSESPGQGALQTQPQHF
>TRBJ2-1|TRBV7-4
CASSLGDGPYNEQFF
>TRBJ2-7|TRBV29-1
CSVGEWEHSYEQYF
>TRBJ2-4|TRBV6-8
CASAEKNIQYF
>TRBJ1-4|TRBV6-8
CASSSAKNEKLFF
>TRBJ2-7|TRBV13
CASTPRPLAGIYEQYF
>TRBJ2-3|TRBV12-3/TRBV12-4
CASSSVGDASTDTQYF
>TRBJ2-5|TRBV7-2
CASSSANLAGFQETQYF
>TRBJ2-1|TRBV2
CASSVTSIEQFF
>TRBJ2-6|TRBV7-2
CATSGANVLTF
>TRBJ1-6|TRBV7-8
CASSSRAPQTNNSPLHF
>TRBJ2-5|TRBV5-4
CASSPDGVSETQYF
>TRBJ2-7|TRBV5-1
CASRLDAYEQYF
>TRBJ2-3|TRBV7-9
CASSPVSTDTQYF
>TRBJ2-4|TRBV7-2
CASSPLGTSSAKNIQYF
>TRBJ1-6|TRBV7-6
CASSRDRDSPLHF
>TRBJ1-1|TRBV11-2
CASSLIRLDTEAFF
>TRBJ2-3|TRBV4-3
CASSQDGAGVSTDTQYF
>TRBJ2-7|TRBV5-6
CASSLGGGYEQYF